The 20 T cell receptor beta chains below come from one sample, sequenced in a study of T-cell reconstitution after alpha-beta-depleted transplantation in children listed by TCRdb under 2016. In light of the paper, this sample's treatment or condition label describes: allogeneic hematopoietic cell transplantation with graft depleted of TCRalphabeta T cells and CD19 B cells. Library method: PCR. Instrument on record: Illumina HiSeq 2500. To normalize quantification of the TCRbeta repertoire, the TCR libraries were built with molecular barcoding that relied on unique molecular identifiers. TCRdb handled the public reads itself, with Q25 trimming in fastp and clone calling in MiXCR, and kept productive beta chains. Rows with one shared CDR3 protein collapse into an entry with the most common genes and DNA. The sample profile shows a few hundred thousand distinct CDR3 sequences; about a quarter of them were found once. The ten largest clonotypes hold approximately 33% of the sample.

This specimen was PBMCs, taken before TCRalphabeta/CD19-depleted stem cell transplant. These receptors originate from a boy in the first two years of life with Wiskott-Aldrich syndrome, due to receive a stem cell transplant.

This clonotype was seen a few times. The chain links TRBV12-3 or TRBV12-4 to TRBJ2-4; D is perhaps TRBD1 or TRBD2 (6 bases each). V lost 6 bases and J lost 0, with 12 bases in between. There are 15 residues in the CDR3. CDR3 sequence (DNA): TGTGCCAGCAGCTTGGCGGGACAAGCCAAAAACATTCAGTACTTC. This translates into CASSLAGQAKNIQYF.

This clonotype is a singleton in its sample. The junction does not match germline at one end; this may be a read error. This chain joins TRBV2 and TRBJ1-6, with TRBD1 identical over 9 bases. The V gene's germline CDR1 is SNHLY and CDR2 FYNNEI. The CDR3 spans 11 residues. CDR3 loop: CASSGLSDRGF. In DNA, the CDR3 is TGTGCCAGCAGTGGACTTTCGGACAGGGGTTTC.

This clonotype showed up just a few times. The chain has TRBV3-1 and TRBJ2-2, with TRBD2 matching 7 bases. The junction had 6 bases not matched to a gene; V was cut back by 4 bases and J by 4 bases. CDR1 and CDR2 from the germline V gene are LGHDT and YNNKEL (reference sequence). This CDR3 contains 15 residues. The DNA for the CDR3 is TGTGCCAGCAGCCCCGGGAGGTCCCCCACCGGGGAGCTGTTTTTT. Protein product: CASSPGRSPTGELFF.

This clonotype was seen once. The chain is built from TRBV18 and TRBJ2-5, with 10 bases that match TRBD1. The CDR3 loop spans 19 amino acids. CDR1 is KGHSH and CDR2 is LQKENI in the germline V gene. The V and J ends lost 3 bases and 5 bases, in that order; junction bases with no gene match: 18. The CDR3 nucleotides are TGTGCCAGCTCACCGTACCGTGCCGGGACAGGGGAGGAATTGGAGACCCAGTACTTC. Protein product: CASSPYRAGTGEELETQYF.

The sample holds a few counts of this clonotype. The chain combines TRBV11-2 with TRBJ2-1, with D perhaps TRBD1 (6 bases). V lost 6 bases to trimming and J lost 5 bases, with 26 bases between them. This CDR3 has 18 amino acids. The germline CDR1 and CDR2 sequences are SGHAT and FQNNGV. The CDR3 protein is CASRPGTVWTGHNNEQFF. As DNA, the CDR3 is TGTGCCAGCAGACCTGGGACCGTTTGGACGGGACACAACAATGAGCAGTTCTTC.

This clonotype has only a few counts. The chain employs TRBV6-2 or TRBV6-3 and TRBJ2-3; 13 bases are shared with TRBD2. V was clipped by 6 bases and J by 1 base; unmatched bases: 16. From germline, CDR1 is MNHEY and CDR2 SVGEGT. The CDR3 is 20 amino acids. CDR3 coding DNA: TGTGCCAGCAGCCCTCGGACTAGCGGGAGTCCTCGTCGGGGCACAGATACGCAGTATTTT. Amino acids: CASSPRTSGSPRRGTDTQYF.

The chain couples TRBV10-2 to TRBJ2-1; D might be TRBD2 (6 bases). Trimming cost V 3 bases and J 10 bases, with 22 bases left between them. Looked up from germline, CDR1 is WSHSY and CDR2 is SAAADI. The CDR3 sequence is 16 residues long. The CDR3 nucleotides are TGCGCCAGCAGTGATTCTCGGGGACTTAGCATATCCGAGCAGTTCTTC. It is translated as CASSDSRGLSISEQFF.

This clonotype was counted a few times. The V gene is TRBV3-1, the J gene TRBJ1-2; 7 bases align to TRBD1. The J segment lost 4 bases and the V segment lost 4 bases, leaving 9 bases of the junction unmatched. This CDR3 is built from 15 residues. CDR1 is LGHDT and CDR2 is YNNKEL in the germline V gene (reference sequence). The CDR3 loop is CASSLTGRRGYGYTF. In DNA form, the CDR3 reads TGTGCCAGCAGCCTGACAGGGCGGAGGGGCTATGGCTACACCTTC.

This clonotype was seen a few times. The CDR3 spells CASIGSQETQYF. CDR3 nucleotide sequence: TGTGCCAGCATCGGCAGTCAAGAGACCCAGTACTTC. This sequence joins TRBV25-1 and TRBJ2-5; D is undetermined. Between the trimmed V and J ends, which lost 7 bases and 2 bases, there was a span of 8 bases. The germline CDR1 and CDR2 sequences are MGHDK and SYGVNS. There are 12 residues in the CDR3.

This clonotype occurred a few times. V usage is TRBV5-1 and J usage is TRBJ2-7; no definite D call. This CDR3 is built from 13 residues. From germline, CDR1 is SGHRS and CDR2 YFSETQ. V was trimmed by 0 bases and J by 4 bases, leaving 8 bases between them. The CDR3 bases are TGCGCCAGCAGCTTGGGGACGGAGTACGAGCAGTACTTC. The encoded protein is CASSLGTEYEQYF.

The CDR3 protein is CASSIAGGPPADTQYF. For the CDR3, the DNA is TGTGCCAGCAGTATAGCGGGAGGGCCCCCTGCAGATACGCAGTATTTT. V is TRBV6-1 and J is TRBJ2-3; TRBD2 aligns across 11 bases. The CDR3 spans 16 residues. Germline values: CDR1 MNHNS, CDR2 SASEGT. Trimming at V came to 5 bases and at J to 4 bases, leaving 8 bases not matched to a gene.

The rearrangement joins TRBV12-3 or TRBV12-4 to TRBJ2-1; TRBD2 agrees at 12 bases. This CDR3 has 15 amino acids. The trim removed 6 bases at V and 8 bases at J, leaving 8 bases unmatched. The CDR3 spells CASRSSGRAFDEQFF. For the CDR3, the DNA is TGTGCCAGCAGATCTAGCGGGAGGGCCTTCGATGAGCAGTTCTTC.

The chain recombines TRBV19 with TRBJ2-1; 9 bases line up with TRBD2. This CDR3 is 16 amino acids long. The trim removed 6 bases at V and 3 bases at J, leaving 9 bases unmatched. Germline V CDR1 and CDR2: LNHDA, SQIVND (reference sequence). The CDR3 bases are TGTGCCAGTAGAGCACTAGCGGGCCTTGTCTACAATGAGCAGTTCTTC. Protein sequence: CASRALAGLVYNEQFF. Full variable domain (remainder filled in from reference TRBV19 and TRBJ2-1): DGGITQSPKYLFRKEGQNVTLSCEQNLNHDAMYWYRQDPGQGLRLIYYSQIVNDFQKGDIAEGYSVSREKKESFPLTVTSAQKNPTAFYLCASRALAGLVYNEQFFGPGTRLTVL.

This rearrangement joins TRBV29-1 to TRBJ2-2; D possibly matches TRBD1 or TRBD2 (5 bases each). The CDR3 length is 12 residues. V lost 5 bases, J lost 6 bases, and 10 bases lay in between. Germline V gene sequence: CDR1 SQVTM, CDR2 ANQGSEA. The DNA of the CDR3 is TGCAGCGTTTTAGGGACCCCCGGGGAGCTGTTTTTT. This encodes CSVLGTPGELFF.

This clonotype was seen only a few times. CDR3 residues: CAISDRARSNEQFF. The CDR3 nucleotides are TGTGCCATCAGTGATCGCGCACGAAGCAATGAGCAGTTCTTC. The gene calls are TRBV10-3 and TRBJ2-1; no definite D call. Trimming took off 3 bases at V and 6 bases at J, with 12 bases between the two ends. Germline CDR1 ENHRY, CDR2 SYGVKD. The CDR3 sequence is 14 residues long.

The CDR3 DNA reads as TGCGCCAGCAGCTGGTCCACAGGGGTGAACACTGAAGCTTTCTTT. This encodes CASSWSTGVNTEAFF. The chain carries TRBV5-1 and TRBJ1-1; 7 bases line up with TRBD1. Trimming removed 3 bases from V and 0 bases from J; junction bases left unmatched: 5. Germline assignment: CDR1 SGHRS and CDR2 YFSETQ. The CDR3 length is 15 residues.

The rearrangement links TRBV5-1 to TRBJ2-5, with D unresolved. V was cut by 4 bases and J by 2 bases, with 12 bases left in between. The germline V gene encodes CDR1 SGHRS and CDR2 YFSETQ. The CDR3 covers 14 residues. The chain's CDR3 is CASSRTEIQETQYF. CDR3 DNA: TGCGCCAGCAGCAGAACAGAAATTCAAGAGACCCAGTACTTC. The variable domain in full, with the rest retrieved from reference TRBV5-1 and TRBJ2-5, is KAGVTQTPRYLIKTRGQQVTLSCSPISGHRSVSWYQQTPGQGLQFLFEYFSETQRNKGNFPGRFSGRQFSNSRSEMNVSTLELGDSALYLCASSRTEIQETQYFGPGTRLLVL.

There are a few counts of this clonotype. This chain connects TRBV6-2 or TRBV6-3 to TRBJ2-1, with 12 nucleotides matching TRBD2. V was pared by 2 bases and J by 9 bases, with 5 bases of the junction left unmatched. The CDR3 covers 15 residues. In germline, CDR1 is MNHEY, CDR2 SVGEGT. Here the CDR3 DNA reads TGTGCCAGCAGTTACCTACTAGCGGGAGGTTCTGAGCAGTTCTTC. Translation: CASSYLLAGGSEQFF.

Only a few counts were recorded for this clonotype. The chain combines TRBV20-1 with TRBJ2-7; a possible D gene is TRBD1 (6 bases). Germline lookup yields CDR1 DFQATT and CDR2 SNEGSKA (reference sequence). V was shortened by 6 bases and J by 4 bases, with 13 bases between the two germline ends. CDR3 length: 12 amino acids. The CDR3 region is CSAHIRGYEQYF. The CDR3 bases are TGCAGTGCGCACATCAGGGGTTACGAGCAGTACTTC.

The V call is TRBV24-1, the J call TRBJ2-5; D could derive from TRBD1 or TRBD2 (6 bases each). Trimming took off 5 bases at V and 1 base at J, with 16 bases between the two ends. Germline V CDR1 and CDR2: KGHDR, SFDVKD. There are 16 residues in the CDR3. The CDR3 DNA sequence: TGTGCCACCAGTGGGTTGGGGGGCGAACCCCAAGAGACCCAGTACTTC. Encoded protein: CATSGLGGEPQETQYF.